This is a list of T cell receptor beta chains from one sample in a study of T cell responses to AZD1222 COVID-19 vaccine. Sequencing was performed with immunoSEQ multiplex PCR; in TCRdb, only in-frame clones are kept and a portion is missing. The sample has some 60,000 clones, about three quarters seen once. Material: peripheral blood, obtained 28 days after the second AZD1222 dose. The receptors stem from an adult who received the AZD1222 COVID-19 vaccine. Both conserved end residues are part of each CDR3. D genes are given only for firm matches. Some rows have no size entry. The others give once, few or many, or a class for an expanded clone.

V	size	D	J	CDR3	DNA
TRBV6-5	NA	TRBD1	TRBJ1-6	CASRRRDRGDSPLHF	TGTGCCAGCAGGCGCCGGGACAGGGGTGATTCACCCCTCCACTTT
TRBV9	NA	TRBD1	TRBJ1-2	CASKPGQGDFGYTF	TGTGCCAGCAAACCGGGACAGGGCGATTTTGGCTACACCTTC
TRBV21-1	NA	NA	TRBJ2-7	CASSKVGQGYEQYF	TGTGCCAGCAGCAAAGTTGGACAGGGTTACGAGCAGTACTTC
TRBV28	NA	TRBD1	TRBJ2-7	CASTSLTGYNEQYF	TGTGCCAGCACCTCCTTGACAGGGTATAACGAGCAGTACTTC
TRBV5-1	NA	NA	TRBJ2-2	CASSLVVGDHGGELFF	TGCGCCAGCAGCTTGGTGGTGGGGGATCACGGCGGGGAGCTGTTTTTT
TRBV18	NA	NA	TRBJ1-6	CASSPPGLFNSPLHF	TGTGCCAGCTCACCACCAGGACTTTTTAATTCACCCCTCCACTTT
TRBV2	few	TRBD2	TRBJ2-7	CASNLGSGVEQYF	TGTGCCAGCAACCTCGGGAGCGGGGTCGAGCAGTACTTC
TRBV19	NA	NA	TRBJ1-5	CASSTRVQPQHF	TGTGCCAGTAGTACCAGGGTCCAGCCCCAGCATTTT
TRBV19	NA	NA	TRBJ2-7	CASTSSSDSYEQYF	TGTGCCAGTACCTCTTCTTCCGACAGCTACGAGCAGTACTTC
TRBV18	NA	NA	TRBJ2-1	CASSAFDEQFF	TGTGCCAGCTCCGCCTTTGATGAGCAGTTCTTC
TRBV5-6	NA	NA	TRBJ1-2	CASRERGGYTF	TGTGCCAGCAGGGAACGAGGTGGCTACACCTTC
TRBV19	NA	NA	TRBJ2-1	CASSWGLNEQFF	TGTGCCAGTAGTTGGGGGTTGAATGAGCAGTTCTTC
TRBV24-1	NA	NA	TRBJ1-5	CATSDSQGPVGSQHF	TGTGCCACCAGTGATTCCCAGGGTCCGGTTGGGTCCCAGCATTTT
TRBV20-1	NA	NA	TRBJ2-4	CSANGVDIQYF	TGCAGTGCTAACGGGGTGGACATTCAGTACTTC
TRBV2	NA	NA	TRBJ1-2	CASSVGGTGGGYTF	TGTGCCAGCAGTGTGGGTGGAACGGGAGGTGGCTACACCTTC
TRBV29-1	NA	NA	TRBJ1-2	CSVGTNVNYGYTF	TGCAGCGTTGGGACGAACGTCAACTATGGCTACACCTTC
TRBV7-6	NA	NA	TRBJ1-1	CASSLEQGAEAFF	TGTGCCAGCAGCTTAGAGCAGGGAGCTGAAGCTTTCTTT
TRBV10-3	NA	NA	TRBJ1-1	CAISDAGERDTEAFF	TGTGCCATCAGTGACGCAGGGGAGAGGGACACTGAAGCTTTCTTT
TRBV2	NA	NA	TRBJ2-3	CASSEEGVPSTDTQYF	TGTGCCAGCAGTGAAGAAGGGGTACCTAGTACAGATACGCAGTATTTT
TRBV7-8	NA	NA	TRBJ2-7	CASSLVQGPSYEQYF	TGTGCCAGCAGCTTAGTTCAGGGCCCCTCCTACGAGCAGTACTTC
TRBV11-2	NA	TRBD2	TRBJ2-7	CASSLVEGGISVGYEQYF	TGTGCCAGCAGCTTAGTGGAGGGAGGGATCAGCGTCGGCTACGAGCAGTACTTC
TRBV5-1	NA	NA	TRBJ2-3	CASSLIGRGSTDTQYF	TGCGCCAGCAGCTTGATAGGCAGGGGCTCTACAGATACGCAGTATTTT
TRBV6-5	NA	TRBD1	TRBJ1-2	CASSPLGQYGYTF	TGTGCCAGCAGCCCGCTGGGACAGTATGGCTACACCTTC
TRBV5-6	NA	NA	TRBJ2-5	CASSLNWGHQETQYF	TGTGCCAGCAGCTTAAATTGGGGACATCAAGAGACCCAGTACTTC
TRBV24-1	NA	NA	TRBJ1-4	CATSDLLGWGEKLFF	TGTGCCACCAGTGATTTGTTGGGGTGGGGTGAAAAACTGTTTTTT
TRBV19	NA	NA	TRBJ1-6	CASKDEGSPLHF	TGTGCCAGTAAGGACGAGGGTTCACCCCTCCACTTT
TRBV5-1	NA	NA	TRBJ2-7	CASSKGIGVEQYF	TGCGCCAGCAGCAAAGGAATCGGGGTCGAGCAGTACTTC
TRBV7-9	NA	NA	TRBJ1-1	CASSLTGGQTEAFF	TGTGCCAGCAGCCTTACTGGGGGGCAGACTGAAGCTTTCTTT
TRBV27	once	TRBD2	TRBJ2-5	CASRASRRGGRGETQYF	TGTGCCAGCAGAGCAAGTCGTCGCGGGGGGCGGGGAGAGACCCAGTACTTC
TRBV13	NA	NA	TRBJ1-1	CASSFGVGAANTEAFF	TGTGCCAGCAGCTTTGGGGTTGGGGCAGCTAACACTGAAGCTTTCTTT
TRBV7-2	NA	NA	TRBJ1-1	CASSPPGAGNTEAFF	TGTGCCAGCAGCCCCCCAGGGGCGGGGAACACTGAAGCTTTCTTT
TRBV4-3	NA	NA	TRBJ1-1	CASSPSPGNTEAFF	TGCGCCAGCAGCCCCAGCCCGGGGAACACTGAAGCTTTCTTT
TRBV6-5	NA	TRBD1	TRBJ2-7	CASRRQGKDEQYF	TGTGCCAGCAGGCGACAGGGGAAGGACGAGCAGTACTTC
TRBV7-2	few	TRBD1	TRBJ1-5	CASSLIGTGGHQPQHF	TGTGCCAGCAGCTTAATAGGGACAGGGGGCCATCAGCCCCAGCATTTT
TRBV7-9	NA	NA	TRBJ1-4	CASSLGGGYNEKLFF	TGTGCCAGCAGCTTAGGAGGGGGTTATAATGAAAAACTGTTTTTT
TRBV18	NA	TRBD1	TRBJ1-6	CASSPGQGGNSPLHF	TGTGCCAGCTCACCCGGACAGGGAGGCAATTCACCCCTCCACTTT
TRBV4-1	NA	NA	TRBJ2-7	CASSQGEGGPYEQYF	TGCGCCAGCAGCCAAGGGGAGGGGGGACCCTACGAGCAGTACTTC
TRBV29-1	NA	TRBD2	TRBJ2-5	CSVAGEETQYF	TGCAGCGTAGCGGGGGAAGAGACCCAGTACTTC
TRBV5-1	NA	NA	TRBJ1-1	CASSQTGLNTEAFF	TGCGCCAGCAGCCAGACAGGATTGAACACTGAAGCTTTCTTT
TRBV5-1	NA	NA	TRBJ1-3	CASSLGSRPDRSGNTIYF	TGCGCCAGCAGCTTGGGGTCGAGACCAGACCGCTCTGGAAACACCATATATTTT
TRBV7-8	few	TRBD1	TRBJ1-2	CASSAGQGLYGYTF	TGTGCCAGCAGCGCGGGACAGGGCCTCTATGGCTACACCTTC
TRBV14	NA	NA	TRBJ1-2	CASSQDEGDGYTF	TGTGCCAGCAGCCAAGATGAAGGAGATGGCTACACCTTC
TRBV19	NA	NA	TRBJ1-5	CASSIGRTAGNQPQHF	TGTGCCAGTAGTATAGGAAGGACAGCGGGCAATCAGCCCCAGCATTTT
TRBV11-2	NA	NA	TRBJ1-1	CASSLDTRQNTEAFF	TGTGCCAGCAGCTTGGACACAAGACAGAACACTGAAGCTTTCTTT
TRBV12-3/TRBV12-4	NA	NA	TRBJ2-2	CASRAVNTGELFF	TGTGCCAGCAGGGCTGTTAACACCGGGGAGCTGTTTTTT
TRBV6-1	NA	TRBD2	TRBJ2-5	CASSDKRGASRETQYF	TGTGCCAGCAGTGATAAGCGGGGGGCCAGCCGAGAGACCCAGTACTTC
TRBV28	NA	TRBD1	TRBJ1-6	CASGDSQLPPLHF	TGTGCCAGTGGGGACAGTCAGTTGCCACCCCTCCACTTT
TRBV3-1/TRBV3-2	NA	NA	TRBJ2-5	CASSQDYRVEETQYF	TGTGCCAGCAGCCAAGATTATAGGGTGGAAGAGACCCAGTACTTC
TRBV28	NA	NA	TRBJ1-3	CASGSMDSFVSGNTIYF	TGTGCCAGCGGATCAATGGACAGCTTCGTCTCTGGAAACACCATATATTTT
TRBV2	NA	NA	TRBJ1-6	CASSGDSNSPLHF	TGTGCCAGCAGTGGCGACTCGAATTCACCCCTCCACTTT
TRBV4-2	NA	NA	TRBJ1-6	CASSQVVTGGSPLHF	TGTGCCAGCAGCCAAGTTGTGACGGGGGGTTCACCCCTCCACTTT
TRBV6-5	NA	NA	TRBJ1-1	CASTVAQNTEAFF	TGTGCCAGCACCGTAGCCCAGAACACTGAAGCTTTCTTT
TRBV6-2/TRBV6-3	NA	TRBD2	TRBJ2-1	CASSQSGVQEEQFF	TGTGCCAGCAGTCAAAGCGGGGTGCAGGAGGAGCAGTTCTTC
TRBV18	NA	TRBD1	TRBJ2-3	CASSLRQGQADTQYF	TGTGCCAGCTCACTTCGACAGGGGCAAGCAGATACGCAGTATTTT
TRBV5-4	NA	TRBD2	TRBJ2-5	CASSTWTSGGEETQYF	TGTGCCAGCAGCACCTGGACTAGCGGGGGGGAAGAGACCCAGTACTTC
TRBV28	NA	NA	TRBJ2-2	CASSLFGGELFF	TGTGCCAGCAGCCTCTTCGGCGGGGAGCTGTTTTTT
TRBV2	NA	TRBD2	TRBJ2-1	CASSARGGGYNEQFF	TGTGCCAGCAGCGCCCGGGGCGGGGGGTACAATGAGCAGTTCTTC
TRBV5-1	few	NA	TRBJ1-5	CASSEEGPPQPQHF	TGCGCCAGCAGCGAAGAGGGGCCACCTCAGCCCCAGCATTTT
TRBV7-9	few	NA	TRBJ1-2	CASSDGQYGYTF	TGTGCCAGCAGCGATGGACAGTATGGCTACACCTTC